These 8 T cell receptor beta chains came from one sample sequenced in a study of vaccination and CD4 T cells after COVID-19. Sequencing of cultured CD4+ T cell DNA used the Oncomine TCR Beta short-read assay. TCRdb reprocessed the PCR reads via MiXCR and lists one record per CDR3 protein. The data contain around 25,000 distinct CDR3 sequences, approximately 39% of them singletons. The treatment was: roughly nine-day PBMC culture with coronavirus spike peptide pools or control peptides (ViraFEST assay). These receptors lack a known antigen. Sequenced material: CD4+ T cells from blood, cultured in vitro. These receptor sequences come from a human donor who had recovered from COVID-19.

A few counts support this clonotype. The chain carries TRBV20-1 and TRBJ1-1, with TRBD1 matching over 10 bases. V lost 5 bases and J lost 5; bases outside the gene matches: 8. This CDR3 is 14 amino acids long. Germline V lookup: CDR1 DFQATT, CDR2 SNEGSKA (reference sequence). The CDR3 DNA follows: TGCAGTGCTCTTAGACAGGGGGCGAGGACTGAAGCTTTCTTT. It translates to CSALRQGARTEAFF.

V is TRBV7-2 and J is TRBJ2-3; D might be TRBD2 (5 bases). The V gene's germline CDR1 is SGHTA and CDR2 FQGNSA. Trimming stripped 1 base from V and 4 bases from J, with 6 bases between. The CDR3 has 13 amino acids. The CDR3 region has the DNA TGTGCCAGCAGCTTAGTGGAGGCAGATACGCAGTATTTT. Translation gives CASSLVEADTQYF.

This rearrangement joins TRBV7-9 to TRBJ1-2; no definite D call. The V gene's germline CDR1 is SEHNR and CDR2 FQNEAQ (reference sequence). The ends were cut back, 2 bases at V and 2 bases at J, with 9 bases in the middle. The CDR3 sequence is 14 residues long. The CDR3 is CASSLFADNYGYTF. DNA for the CDR3: TGTGCCAGCAGCTTATTCGCAGACAACTATGGCTACACCTTC.

The table lists this clonotype with a few counts. J is TRBJ2-1 and V is TRBV20-1; no definite D call. The CDR3 loop spans 14 amino acids. From germline, CDR1 is DFQATT and CDR2 SNEGSKA (reference sequence). V was shortened by 1 base and J by 9 bases, with 16 bases between the two germline ends. The DNA for the CDR3 is TGCAGTGCTAGAGTAGGGCCGCCGGCCAGTGAGCAGTTCTTC. Translating gives CSARVGPPASEQFF.

This clonotype turned up a few times. The chain uses TRBV27 and TRBJ2-7, with 7 bases aligning to TRBD1. CDR1 and CDR2 from the germline V gene are MNHEY and SMNVEV (reference sequence). The V and J ends lost 4 bases and 7 bases, in that order; junction bases with no gene match: 10. The CDR3 spans 14 residues. The CDR3 sequence: CASSYGQVGREQYF. The CDR3 DNA is TGTGCCAGCAGTTACGGACAGGTAGGGCGGGAGCAGTACTTC.

The J gene is TRBJ1-1, the V gene TRBV29-1, with TRBD1 matching over 10 bases. The CDR3 has 15 residues. The J segment lost 6 bases and the V segment lost 4 bases, leaving 11 bases of the junction unmatched. CDR1 and CDR2 (germline): SQVTM, ANQGSEA. The CDR3 reads CSVGRPDRGGAEAFF. CDR3 in DNA: TGCAGCGTTGGGAGGCCGGACAGGGGGGGAGCTGAAGCTTTCTTT.

The chain links TRBV7-9 to TRBJ2-3, with TRBD2 matching over 8 bases. Trimming at V came to 5 bases and at J to 3 bases, leaving 13 bases not matched to a gene. Looked up from germline, CDR1 is SEHNR and CDR2 is FQNEAQ (reference sequence). CDR3 length: 17 amino acids. The CDR3 DNA sequence: TGTGCCAGCAGCCCACGGGAGGGTTGGGTTCCAACAGATACGCAGTATTTT. Amino acids: CASSPREGWVPTDTQYF.

CDR3 coding DNA: TGTGCCAGCAGTGCTAACAGACCGAACACTGAAGCTTTCTTT. Translated, it gives CASSANRPNTEAFF. V usage is TRBV2 and J usage is TRBJ1-1; D call uncertain. V shed 4 bases and J shed 1 base, with 10 bases lying between them. This CDR3 comprises 14 residues. Germline V gene data show CDR1 as SNHLY and CDR2 as FYNNEI. The full variable domain, with the rest looked up from reference TRBV2 and TRBJ1-1, is EPEVTQTPSHQVTQMGQEVILRCVPISNHLYFYWYRQILGQKVEFLVSFYNNEISEKSEIFDDQFSVERPDGSNFTLKIRSTKLEDSAMYFCASSANRPNTEAFFGQGTRLTVV.